The source of this T cell receptor (beta chain) is a study of blood T cell repertoires in COVID-19. About the study: PBMCs, B-cell-depleted T cells, or T cells were the source of the cDNA or gDNA that made up the material.

Per the original methods: Reference gene primer amplification yielded estimated nucleated cell counts. Sequencing was performed with immunoSEQ multiplex PCR; in TCRdb, only in-frame clones are kept and a portion is missing. That table gives V, J and clone size, and the DNA gave D and trimming. The sample lists 150,000 to 200,000 clones; around 72% were seen once. The clonotype comes from a woman aged 80 or older with acute or convalescent COVID-19. Sequencing input: peripheral blood.

For the CDR3, the DNA is TGTGCCAGCAGCTCCCACCAGACTGGATACAATGAGCAGTTCTTC. Amino acid sequence: CASSSHQTGYNEQFF. The rearrangement uses TRBV11-2 and TRBJ2-1; D is unclear. The germline CDR1 and CDR2 sequences are SGHAT and FQNNGV. This CDR3 region has 15 residues. V was trimmed by 4 bases and J by 4 bases, leaving 14 bases between them.